The clone carrying this TCR beta chain appeared once. The antigen remains unidentified. These data come from a study of shared clonotypes between healthy human individuals. Among the donors, all were Caucasian adults who lived in Nashville, Tennessee. Genomic DNA for unsorted samples, which was extracted with the QIAamp DNA Blood Mini kit, came from 81 million or so PBMCs. Study observations and caveats: Genetic and exposure-history diversity was limited by the small donor number.

Tens of thousands of T cell genomes, or 250 to 300 ng DNA, went into replicate PCRs of unsorted PBMC. Method: immunoSEQ multiplex PCR; TCRdb's copy keeps in-frame clones and lacks some. The data show about 510,000 clones, 79% seen once. Input material: PBMCs. The clonotype comes from a woman aged 40 to 55 in good health. Some clones in this sample may be carry-over from other donors' samples.

The DNA for the CDR3 is TGTGCCAGCACTTTCGCTAGCGGGAGGGGTGCGGGGGAGCAGTACTTC. Translation: CASTFASGRGAGEQYF. This chain connects TRBV28 to TRBJ2-7; TRBD2 matches at 12 bases. The CDR3 loop spans 16 amino acids. Trimming took 7 bases from V and 7 from J; bases not matched to a gene: 14. CDR1 is MDHEN, CDR2 SYDVKM, per germline.